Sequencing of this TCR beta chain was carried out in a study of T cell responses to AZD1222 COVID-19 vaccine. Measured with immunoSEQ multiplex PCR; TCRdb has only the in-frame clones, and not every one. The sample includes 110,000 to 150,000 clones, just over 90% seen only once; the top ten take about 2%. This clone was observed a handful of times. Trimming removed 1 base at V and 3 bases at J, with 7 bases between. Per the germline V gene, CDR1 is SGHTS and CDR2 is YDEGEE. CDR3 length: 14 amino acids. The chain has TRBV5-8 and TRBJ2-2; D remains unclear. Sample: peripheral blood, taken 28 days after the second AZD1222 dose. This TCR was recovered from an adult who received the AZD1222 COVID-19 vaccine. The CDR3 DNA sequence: TGTGCCAGCAGCTTGTTTGTCTACACCGGGGAGCTGTTTTTT. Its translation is CASSLFVYTGELFF.